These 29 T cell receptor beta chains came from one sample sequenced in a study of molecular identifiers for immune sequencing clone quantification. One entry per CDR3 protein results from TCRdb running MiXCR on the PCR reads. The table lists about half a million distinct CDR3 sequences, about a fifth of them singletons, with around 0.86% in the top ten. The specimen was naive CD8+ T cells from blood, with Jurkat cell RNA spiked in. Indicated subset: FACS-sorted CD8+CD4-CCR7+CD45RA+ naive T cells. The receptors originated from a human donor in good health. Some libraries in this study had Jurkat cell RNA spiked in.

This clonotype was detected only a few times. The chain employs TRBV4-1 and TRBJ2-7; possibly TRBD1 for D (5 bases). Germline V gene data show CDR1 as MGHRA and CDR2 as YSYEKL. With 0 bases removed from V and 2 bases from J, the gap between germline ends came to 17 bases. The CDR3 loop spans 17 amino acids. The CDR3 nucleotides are TGCGCCAGCAGCCAAGAGCGTGCGGCAGGGTTAGCCTACGAGCAGTACTTC. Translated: CASSQERAAGLAYEQYF.

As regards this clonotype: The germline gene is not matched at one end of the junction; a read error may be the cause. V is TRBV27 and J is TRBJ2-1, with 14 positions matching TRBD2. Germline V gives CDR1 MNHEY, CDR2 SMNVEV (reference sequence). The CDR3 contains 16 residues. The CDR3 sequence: CAGSPRLAGGSHEQFF. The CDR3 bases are TGTGCCGGCAGTCCCCGACTAGCGGGAGGGTCCCATGAGCAGTTCTTC.

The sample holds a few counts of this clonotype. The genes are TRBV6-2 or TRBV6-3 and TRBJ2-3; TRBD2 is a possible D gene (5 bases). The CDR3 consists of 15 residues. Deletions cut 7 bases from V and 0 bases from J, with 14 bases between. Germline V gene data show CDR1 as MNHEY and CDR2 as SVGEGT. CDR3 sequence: CASNPVWTSTDTQYF. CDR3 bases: TGTGCCAGCAACCCCGTTTGGACTAGCACAGATACGCAGTATTTT.

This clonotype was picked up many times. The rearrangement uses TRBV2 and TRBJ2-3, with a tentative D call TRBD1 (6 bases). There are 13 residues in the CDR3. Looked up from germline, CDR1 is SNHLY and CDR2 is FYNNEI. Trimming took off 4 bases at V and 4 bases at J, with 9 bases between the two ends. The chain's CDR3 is CASSAYRADTQYF. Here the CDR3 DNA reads TGTGCCAGCAGTGCGTACAGGGCAGATACGCAGTATTTT.

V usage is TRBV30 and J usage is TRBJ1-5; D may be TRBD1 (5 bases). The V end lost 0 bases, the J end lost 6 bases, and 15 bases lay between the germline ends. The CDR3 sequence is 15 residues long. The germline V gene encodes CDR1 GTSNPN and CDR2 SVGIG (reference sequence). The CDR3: CAWSVGDLRSQPQHF. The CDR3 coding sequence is TGTGCCTGGAGTGTAGGGGACCTAAGGTCTCAGCCCCAGCATTTT.

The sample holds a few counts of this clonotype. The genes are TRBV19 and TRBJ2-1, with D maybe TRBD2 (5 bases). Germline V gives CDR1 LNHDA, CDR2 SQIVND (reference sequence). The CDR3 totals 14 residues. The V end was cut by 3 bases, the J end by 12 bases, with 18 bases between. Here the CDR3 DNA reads TGTGCCAGTAGTATGGGTCTCGGGGAAGTAGGGCAGTTCTTC. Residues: CASSMGLGEVGQFF.

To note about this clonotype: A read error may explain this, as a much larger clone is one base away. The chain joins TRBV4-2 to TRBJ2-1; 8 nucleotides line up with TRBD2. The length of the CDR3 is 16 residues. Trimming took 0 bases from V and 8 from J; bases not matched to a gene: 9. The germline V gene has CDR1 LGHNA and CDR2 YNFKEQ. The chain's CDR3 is CASSQEVLAVYDEQFF. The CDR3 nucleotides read TGTGCCAGCAGCCAAGAGGTACTAGCGGTATACGATGAGCAGTTCTTC.

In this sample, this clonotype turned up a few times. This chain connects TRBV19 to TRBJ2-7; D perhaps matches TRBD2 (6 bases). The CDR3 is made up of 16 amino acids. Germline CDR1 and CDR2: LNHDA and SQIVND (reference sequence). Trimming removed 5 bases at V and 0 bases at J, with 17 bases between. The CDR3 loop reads CASSFAGTPNSYEQYF. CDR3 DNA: TGTGCCAGTAGTTTCGCCGGGACTCCAAACTCCTACGAGCAGTACTTC.

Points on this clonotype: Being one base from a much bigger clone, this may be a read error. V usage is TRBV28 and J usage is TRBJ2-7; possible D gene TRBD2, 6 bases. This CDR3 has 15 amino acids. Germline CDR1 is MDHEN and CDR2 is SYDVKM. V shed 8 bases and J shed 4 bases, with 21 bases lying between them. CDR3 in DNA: TGTGCCAGCCTGACCGGGAGTCGGTCTTCGTACGAGCAGTACTTC. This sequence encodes CASLTGSRSSYEQYF.

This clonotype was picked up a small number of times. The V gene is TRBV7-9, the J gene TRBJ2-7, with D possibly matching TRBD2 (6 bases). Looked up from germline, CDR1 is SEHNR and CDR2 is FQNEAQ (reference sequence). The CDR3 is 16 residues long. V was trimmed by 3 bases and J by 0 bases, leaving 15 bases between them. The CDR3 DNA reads TGTGCCAGCAGCTTGTCCCCTGGGACTTCCTCCTACGAGCAGTACTTC. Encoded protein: CASSLSPGTSSYEQYF.

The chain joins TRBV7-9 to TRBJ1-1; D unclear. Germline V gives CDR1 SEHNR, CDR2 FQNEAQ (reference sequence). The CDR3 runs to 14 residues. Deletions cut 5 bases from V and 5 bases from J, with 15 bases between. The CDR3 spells CASSPRGFWTEAFF. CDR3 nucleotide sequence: TGTGCCAGCAGCCCACGGGGATTTTGGACTGAAGCTTTCTTT. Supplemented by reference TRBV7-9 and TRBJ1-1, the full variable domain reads DTGVSQNPRHKITKRGQNVTFRCDPISEHNRLYWYRQTLGQGPEFLTYFQNEAQLEKSRLLSDRFSAERPKGSFSTLEIQRTEQGDSAMYLCASSPRGFWTEAFFGQGTRLTVV.

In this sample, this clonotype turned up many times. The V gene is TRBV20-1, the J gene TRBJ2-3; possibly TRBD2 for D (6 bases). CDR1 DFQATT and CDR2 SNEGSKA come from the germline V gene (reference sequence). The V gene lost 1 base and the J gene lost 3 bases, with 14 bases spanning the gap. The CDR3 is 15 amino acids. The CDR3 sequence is CSARVEGTATDTQYF. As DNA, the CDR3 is TGCAGTGCTAGAGTGGAGGGAACCGCAACAGATACGCAGTATTTT.

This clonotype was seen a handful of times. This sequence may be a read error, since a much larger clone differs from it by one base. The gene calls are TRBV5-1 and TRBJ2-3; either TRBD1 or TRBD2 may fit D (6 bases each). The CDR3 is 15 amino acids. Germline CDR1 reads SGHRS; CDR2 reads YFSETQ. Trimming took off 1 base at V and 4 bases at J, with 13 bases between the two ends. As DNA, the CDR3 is TGCGCCAGCAGCTTGCTACAGGGCGGGGCAGATACGCAGTATTTT. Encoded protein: CASSLLQGGADTQYF.

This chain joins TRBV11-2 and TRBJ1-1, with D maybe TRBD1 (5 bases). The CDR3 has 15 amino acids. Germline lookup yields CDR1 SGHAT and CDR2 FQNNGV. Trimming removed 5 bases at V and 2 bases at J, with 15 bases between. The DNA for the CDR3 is TGTGCCAGCAGCGGGATCCTGGGGGTAAACACTGAAGCTTTCTTT. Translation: CASSGILGVNTEAFF.

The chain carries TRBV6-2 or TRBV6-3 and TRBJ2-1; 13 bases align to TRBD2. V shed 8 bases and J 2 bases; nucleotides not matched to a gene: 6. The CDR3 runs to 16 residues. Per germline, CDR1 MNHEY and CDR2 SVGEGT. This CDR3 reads CASSRTSGGAYNEQFF. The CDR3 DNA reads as TGTGCCAGCTCCAGGACTAGCGGGGGCGCCTACAATGAGCAGTTCTTC.

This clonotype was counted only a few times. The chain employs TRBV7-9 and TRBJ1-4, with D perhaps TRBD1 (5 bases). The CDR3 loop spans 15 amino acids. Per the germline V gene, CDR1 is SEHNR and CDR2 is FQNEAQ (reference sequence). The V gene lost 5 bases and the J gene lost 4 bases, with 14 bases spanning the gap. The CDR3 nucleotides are TGTGCCAGCAGCCGGGGACCCCCCGGTAATGAAAAACTGTTTTTT. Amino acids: CASSRGPPGNEKLFF.

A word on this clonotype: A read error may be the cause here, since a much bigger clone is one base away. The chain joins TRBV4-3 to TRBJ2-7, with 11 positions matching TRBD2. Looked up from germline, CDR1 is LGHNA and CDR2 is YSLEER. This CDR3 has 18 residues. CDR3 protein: CASSQDGPSGGSSYEQHF. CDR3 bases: TGCGCCAGCAGCCAAGACGGTCCTAGCGGGGGGAGCTCCTACGAGCAGCACTTC.

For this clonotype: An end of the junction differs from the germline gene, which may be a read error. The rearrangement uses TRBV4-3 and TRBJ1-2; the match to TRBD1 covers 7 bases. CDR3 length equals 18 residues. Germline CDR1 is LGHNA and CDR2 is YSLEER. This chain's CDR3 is CASSQEPDRAFKNYGHTF. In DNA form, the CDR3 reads TGCGCCAGCAGCCAAGAGCCCGACAGGGCCTTTAAGAACTATGGCCACACCTTC.

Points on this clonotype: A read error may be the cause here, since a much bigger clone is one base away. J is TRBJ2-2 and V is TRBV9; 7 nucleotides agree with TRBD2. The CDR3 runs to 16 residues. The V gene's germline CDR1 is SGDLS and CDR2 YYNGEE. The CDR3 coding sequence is TGTGCCAGCAGCGTAGAAACTAGCGAGTACACCGGGGTGCTGTTTTTT. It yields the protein CASSVETSEYTGVLFF.

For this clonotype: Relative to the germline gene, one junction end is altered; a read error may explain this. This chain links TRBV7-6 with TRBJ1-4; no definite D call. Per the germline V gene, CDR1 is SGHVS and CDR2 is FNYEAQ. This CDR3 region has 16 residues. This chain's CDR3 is CARSLLAVSHHEKLFF. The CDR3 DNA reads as TGTGCCCGCAGCTTGTTGGCCGTATCCCACCATGAAAAACTGTTTTTT.

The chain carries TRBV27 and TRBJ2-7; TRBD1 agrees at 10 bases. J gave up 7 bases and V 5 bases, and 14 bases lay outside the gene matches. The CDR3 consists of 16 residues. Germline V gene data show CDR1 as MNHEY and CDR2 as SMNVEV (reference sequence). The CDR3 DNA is TGTGCCAGCAGTCCTCCCGGGACAGGGGACCCGCGGGAGCAGTACTTC. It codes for CASSPPGTGDPREQYF.

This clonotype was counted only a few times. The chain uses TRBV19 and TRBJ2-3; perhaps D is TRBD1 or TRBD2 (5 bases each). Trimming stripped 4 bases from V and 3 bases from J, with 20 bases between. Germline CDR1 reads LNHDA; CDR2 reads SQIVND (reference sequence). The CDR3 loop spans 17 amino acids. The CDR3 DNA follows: TGTGCCAGTAGTACCCGGGGCAGCATGTCTCGGACAGATACGCAGTATTTT. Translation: CASSTRGSMSRTDTQYF. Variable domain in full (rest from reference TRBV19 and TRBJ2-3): DGGITQSPKYLFRKEGQNVTLSCEQNLNHDAMYWYRQDPGQGLRLIYYSQIVNDFQKGDIAEGYSVSREKKESFPLTVTSAQKNPTAFYLCASSTRGSMSRTDTQYFGPGTRLTVL.

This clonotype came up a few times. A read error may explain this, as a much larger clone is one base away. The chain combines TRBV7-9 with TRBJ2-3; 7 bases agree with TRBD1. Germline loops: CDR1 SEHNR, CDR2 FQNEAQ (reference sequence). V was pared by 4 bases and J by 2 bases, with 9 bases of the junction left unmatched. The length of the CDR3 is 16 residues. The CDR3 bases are TGTGCCAGCAGCTCTACCCTGGACAGGCTCACAGATACGCAGTATTTT. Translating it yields CASSSTLDRLTDTQYF.

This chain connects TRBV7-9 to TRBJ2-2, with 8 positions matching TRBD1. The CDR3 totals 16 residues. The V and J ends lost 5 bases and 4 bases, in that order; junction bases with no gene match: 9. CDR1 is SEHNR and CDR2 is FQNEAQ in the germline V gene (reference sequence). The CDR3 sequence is CASSPETGAFTGELFF. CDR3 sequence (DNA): TGTGCCAGCAGCCCAGAGACAGGGGCCTTCACCGGGGAGCTGTTTTTT. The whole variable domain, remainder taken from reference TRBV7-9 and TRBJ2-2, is DTGVSQNPRHKITKRGQNVTFRCDPISEHNRLYWYRQTLGQGPEFLTYFQNEAQLEKSRLLSDRFSAERPKGSFSTLEIQRTEQGDSAMYLCASSPETGAFTGELFFGEGSRLTVL.

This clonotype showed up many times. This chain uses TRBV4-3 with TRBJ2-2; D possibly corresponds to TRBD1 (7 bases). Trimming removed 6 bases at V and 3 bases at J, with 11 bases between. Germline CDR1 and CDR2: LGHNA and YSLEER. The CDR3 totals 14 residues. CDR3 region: CASRRDRYTGELFF. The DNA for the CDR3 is TGCGCCAGCAGGCGGGACAGATACACCGGGGAGCTGTTTTTT.

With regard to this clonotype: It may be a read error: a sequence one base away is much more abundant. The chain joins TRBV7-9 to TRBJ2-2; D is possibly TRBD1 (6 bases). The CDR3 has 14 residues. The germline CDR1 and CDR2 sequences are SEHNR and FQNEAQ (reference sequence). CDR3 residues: CASSSGTLTGELLF. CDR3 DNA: TGTGCCAGCAGCTCAGGGACACTGACCGGGGAGCTGCTTTTT.

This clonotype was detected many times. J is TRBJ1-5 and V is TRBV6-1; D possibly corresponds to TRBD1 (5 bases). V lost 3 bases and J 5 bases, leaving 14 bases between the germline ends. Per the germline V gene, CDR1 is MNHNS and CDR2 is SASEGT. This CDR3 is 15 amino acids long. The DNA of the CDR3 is TGTGCCAGCAGTGATACGGGGATGGGGCATCAGCCCCAGCATTTT. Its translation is CASSDTGMGHQPQHF.

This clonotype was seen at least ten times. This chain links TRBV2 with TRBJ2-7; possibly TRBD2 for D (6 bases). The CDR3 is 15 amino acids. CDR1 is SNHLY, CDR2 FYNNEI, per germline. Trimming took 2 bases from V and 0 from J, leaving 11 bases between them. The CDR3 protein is CASSERGGPSYEQYF. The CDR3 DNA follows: TGTGCCAGCAGTGAACGTGGAGGGCCCTCCTACGAGCAGTACTTC.

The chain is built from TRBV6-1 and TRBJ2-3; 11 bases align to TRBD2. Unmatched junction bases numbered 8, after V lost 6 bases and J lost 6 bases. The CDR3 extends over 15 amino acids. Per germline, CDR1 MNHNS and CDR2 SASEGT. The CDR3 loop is CASRDSGGATDTQYF. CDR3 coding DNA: TGTGCCAGCAGGGATAGCGGGGGGGCCACGGATACGCAGTATTTT.